The 8 T cell receptor beta chains in this list originate from one sample, sequenced in a study of blood T cell repertoires in COVID-19. The repertoire was sequenced with immunoSEQ multiplex PCR; TCRdb's copy has only in-frame clones and lacks some. The sample lists about 260,000 clones; roughly 88% were seen once. The sequencing sample was made of peripheral blood. All receptors come from a human donor in a cohort sampled during active COVID-19.

The chain is built from TRBV5-6 and TRBJ2-7; 8 bases line up with TRBD1. The CDR3 runs 15 residues. V shed 2 bases and J 7 bases; nucleotides not matched to a gene: 11. The germline gives CDR1 SGHDT, CDR2 YYEEEE. CDR3: CASSLLPTGAGEQYF. The CDR3 DNA sequence: TGTGCCAGCAGCTTACTTCCGACAGGGGCAGGGGAGCAGTACTTC.

The count of this clone is one. The genes are TRBV27 and TRBJ1-1, with D unclear. Germline CDR1 is MNHEY and CDR2 is SMNVEV (reference sequence). Trimming pared 1 base from V and 3 bases from J, leaving 9 bases between. The CDR3 sequence is 14 residues long. CDR3 nucleotide sequence: TGTGCCAGCAGTTTATATGCCGACTACACTGAAGCTTTCTTT. Translation gives CASSLYADYTEAFF.

The CDR3 protein is CATSRDGAVNGEQYF. The CDR3 DNA reads as TGTGCCACCAGCAGAGATGGAGCTGTCAATGGAGAGCAGTACTTC. V gene TRBV15 combines with J gene TRBJ2-7, with D unresolved. The CDR3 length is 15 residues. Germline CDR1 reads LNHNV; CDR2 reads YYDKDF (reference sequence). V was pared by 0 bases and J by 7 bases, with 16 bases between.

This chain joins TRBV27 and TRBJ2-3; D call uncertain. The CDR3 is 13 amino acids. Germline assignment: CDR1 MNHEY and CDR2 SMNVEV (reference sequence). CDR3 sequence reads: CATAVYVSDTQYF. The CDR3 DNA reads TGTGCAACAGCAGTTTACGTATCAGATACGCAGTATTTT.

This chain uses TRBV23-1 with TRBJ2-7; TRBD2 is a possible D gene (6 bases). TRBV23-1 is classed as an ORF, of uncertain function. The ends were cut back, 3 bases at V and 6 bases at J, with 12 bases in the middle. CDR3 size: 13 residues. CDR3: CASSHPNGGEQYF. The CDR3 nucleotides are TGCGCCAGCAGTCACCCAAACGGGGGCGAGCAGTACTTC.

This chain uses TRBV30 with TRBJ2-7, with 7 bases identical to TRBD2. The CDR3 is made up of 13 amino acids. The germline CDR1 and CDR2 sequences are GTSNPN and SVGIG (reference sequence). The V and J ends lost 2 bases and 4 bases, in that order; junction bases with no gene match: 5. CDR3 sequence reads: CAWSPGTTYEQYF. The DNA of the CDR3 is TGTGCCTGGAGTCCTGGGACTACTTACGAGCAGTACTTC.

The V and J genes are TRBV19 and TRBJ1-1, with unresolved D. In germline, CDR1 is LNHDA, CDR2 SQIVND (reference sequence). This CDR3 has 14 amino acids. The V gene lost 5 bases and the J gene lost 3 bases, with 13 bases spanning the gap. The CDR3 region has the DNA TGTGCCAGTAGTCCTTCGCGGGATCACACTGAAGCTTTCTTT. Residues: CASSPSRDHTEAFF.

The chain has TRBV29-1 and TRBJ1-2; D unclear. Per the germline V gene, CDR1 is SQVTM and CDR2 is ANQGSEA. The CDR3 contains 12 residues. The ends were cut back, 5 bases at V and 4 bases at J, with 11 bases in the middle. The CDR3 region has the DNA TGCAGCGTTCCTCGGAGCGTCTATGGCTACACCTTC. This encodes CSVPRSVYGYTF.